These T cell receptor beta chains were read from a single sample in a study of T cell responses to AZD1222 COVID-19 vaccine. The method was immunoSEQ multiplex PCR; TCRdb's version includes in-frame clones alone and lacks a portion of them. The table includes fewer than 200,000 clones, about nine tenths detected once. The sequencing here drew on peripheral blood, taken on day 0 of AZD1222 vaccination. These receptors were obtained from an adult in good health. CDR3s include the opening cysteine and the closing phenylalanine or tryptophan. A D gene is named only where the DNA matches it firmly. Rows may omit the clone size; those that give it use once, few, many or a size class.

TRBJ2-3	NA	TRBV25-1	13	NA	TGTGCCAGCAGTGTAGCTGGCACAGATACGCAGTATTTT	CASSVAGTDTQYF
TRBJ2-4	TRBD1	TRBV7-2	15	NA	TGTGCCAGCAGCATTGGGACAGGGGGCCGAAACATTCAGTACTTC	CASSIGTGGRNIQYF
TRBJ2-7	NA	TRBV3-1/TRBV3-2	12	NA	TGTGCCAGCAGCCAAGACCCCTACGAGCAGTACTTC	CASSQDPYEQYF
TRBJ2-1	NA	TRBV9	13	NA	TGTGCCAGCAGCGTAAGCAGGGCCAATGAGCAGTTCTTC	CASSVSRANEQFF
TRBJ2-4	TRBD1	TRBV7-2	13	NA	TGTGCCAGCAGCCAGGGGGATGTAGCCATTCAGTACTTC	CASSQGDVAIQYF
TRBJ1-2	NA	TRBV6-2/TRBV6-3	17	NA	TGTGCCAGCAGTTGGAGAAGGGGCACGGGGAGTGACTATGGCTACACCTTC	CASSWRRGTGSDYGYTF
TRBJ2-7	TRBD1	TRBV27	14	once	TGTGCCAGCAGGACCTGGGACAGGGAGAAGGAGCAGTACTTC	CASRTWDREKEQYF
TRBJ1-1	TRBD1	TRBV10-3	14	NA	TGTGCCATCAGTCAGGGACAGGGGAACACTGAAGCTTTCTTT	CAISQGQGNTEAFF
TRBJ2-7	NA	TRBV5-1	13	NA	TGCGCCAGCAGCTACTCTGACGGATACGAGCAGTACTTC	CASSYSDGYEQYF
TRBJ1-5	NA	TRBV10-2	13	NA	TGCGCCAGCAGAGAGGGATCGGGTCAGCCCCAGCATTTT	CASREGSGQPQHF
TRBJ1-1	NA	TRBV16	11	NA	TGTGCCAGCAGCCAATCCGTTGAAGCTTTCTTT	CASSQSVEAFF
TRBJ1-4	TRBD1	TRBV7-9	14	once	TGTGCCAGCAGCCCAGGGACAGTGAATGAAAAACTGTTTTTT	CASSPGTVNEKLFF
TRBJ2-4	NA	TRBV18	20	NA	TGTGCCAGCTCACCACCCCTCCTCGCGGCTGGGGGTCTAGCCAAAAACATTCAGTACTTC	CASSPPLLAAGGLAKNIQYF
TRBJ2-7	TRBD2	TRBV27	16	few	TGTGCCAGCAGTTTACGGGGGGGGGAAAGAGCCTACGAGCAGTACTTC	CASSLRGGERAYEQYF
TRBJ2-5	TRBD2	TRBV29-1	12	NA	TGCAGCGCAGCGGGGGCCCAAGAGACCCAGTACTTC	CSAAGAQETQYF
TRBJ1-4	TRBD1	TRBV19	15	NA	TGTGCCAGTAGCCGGACAGGGGATGGTAATGAAAAACTGTTTTTT	CASSRTGDGNEKLFF
TRBJ1-2	NA	TRBV20-1	11	NA	TGCAGTGCTAGTAGGGCGGATGGCTACACCTTC	CSASRADGYTF
TRBJ2-1	NA	TRBV5-6	14	NA	TGTGCCAGCAGCTTGGTAGGGCGGTCGGATGAGCAGTTCTTC	CASSLVGRSDEQFF
TRBJ2-2	TRBD1	TRBV9	15	NA	TGTGCCAGCAGCGGACAGGGTTTTCGCACCGGGGAGCTGTTTTTT	CASSGQGFRTGELFF
TRBJ1-3	TRBD1	TRBV6-1	15	NA	TGTGCCAGCAGTGAATATACAGGGGGCATCAACACCATATATTTT	CASSEYTGGINTIYF
TRBJ2-5	TRBD1	TRBV11-3	15	NA	TGTGCCAGCAGCCCGGGACAGGGGTACGGGGAGACCCAGTACTTC	CASSPGQGYGETQYF
TRBJ2-7	TRBD2	TRBV10-1	14	NA	TGCGCCAGCAGTGAAGGTCTAGCGGGGGGCACCCAGTACTTC	CASSEGLAGGTQYF
TRBJ2-7	NA	TRBV3-1/TRBV3-2	20	NA	TGTGCCAGCAGCCCTCTAAGACCGGTTTTTCTGCTTACCACCTCCTACGAGCAGTACTTC	CASSPLRPVFLLTTSYEQYF
TRBJ1-1	TRBD1	TRBV5-8	13	once	TGTGCCAGCAGCCAACCTCCAGGGGGCGACGCTTTCTTT	CASSQPPGGDAFF
TRBJ2-7	NA	TRBV7-3	16	NA	TGTGCCAGCAGCCTTTTAGGGACTGCCAGCTCCTACGAGCAGTACTTC	CASSLLGTASSYEQYF
TRBJ2-7	NA	TRBV28	11	NA	TGTGCCAGCCAAAGGGAATACGAGCAGTACTTC	CASQREYEQYF
TRBJ2-3	TRBD2	TRBV19	13	NA	TGTGCCAGAAGCGGGGGGCGGGCAGATACGCAGTATTTT	CARSGGRADTQYF
TRBJ2-3	NA	TRBV2	14	once	TGTGCCAGCCTACCGAGGGGGGGCACGAATACGCAGTATTTT	CASLPRGGTNTQYF
TRBJ1-6	TRBD1	TRBV27	15	NA	TGTGCCAGCAGTCTAAGACAGGGGTATAATTCACCCCTCCACTTT	CASSLRQGYNSPLHF
TRBJ1-3	NA	TRBV19	15	NA	TGTGCCAGCCAAGGGGGTTGGGGCTCTGGAAACACCATATATTTT	CASQGGWGSGNTIYF
TRBJ2-2	NA	TRBV3-1/TRBV3-2	13	NA	TGTGCCAGCAGTATATCGAACACCGGGGAGCTGTTTTTT	CASSISNTGELFF
TRBJ2-5	NA	TRBV19	13	few	TGTGCCAGTAGTACTGCTAGCCGGGAGACCCAGTACTTC	CASSTASRETQYF
TRBJ2-7	NA	TRBV6-2/TRBV6-3	15	NA	TGTGCCAGCAGCTCCCCCAGCGTCGTCCCAGCTGGGCAGTACTTC	CASSSPSVVPAGQYF
TRBJ2-1	NA	TRBV5-1	13	NA	TGCGCCAGCAGCGCCGGGACTTGGGATGAGCAGTTCTTC	CASSAGTWDEQFF
TRBJ1-5	NA	TRBV2	14	NA	TGTGCCAGCAGACAGCTTTATAGCAATCAGCCCCAGCATTTT	CASRQLYSNQPQHF
TRBJ2-7	NA	TRBV7-2	18	NA	TGTGCCAGCAGCTTAGGTAGACGACCACCCATGGCATCCTACGAGCAGTACTTC	CASSLGRRPPMASYEQYF
TRBJ1-5	NA	TRBV19	14	NA	TGTGCCAGTAGTATAGACGGGAGCAATCAGCCCCAGCATTTT	CASSIDGSNQPQHF
TRBJ1-5	TRBD1	TRBV18	16	NA	TGTGCCAGCTCAGGGACAGGGGGAGCGTCCAATCAGCCCCAGCATTTT	CASSGTGGASNQPQHF
TRBJ2-2	TRBD1	TRBV6-1	15	NA	TGTGCCAGCAGTGAAGATGAGGGGGCGACCGGGGAGCTGTTTTTT	CASSEDEGATGELFF
TRBJ2-3	NA	TRBV3-1/TRBV3-2	16	NA	TGTGCCAGCAGCCACCAATCGGGGCGGCGCACAGATACGCAGTATTTT	CASSHQSGRRTDTQYF
TRBJ1-4	TRBD1	TRBV7-9	14	NA	TGTGCCAGCGATACGGGACAGTTTAATGAAAAACTGTTTTTT	CASDTGQFNEKLFF
TRBJ1-6	NA	TRBV30	13	NA	TGTGCCTGGACCGGGACCAAAGGGAGACCCCTCCACTTT	CAWTGTKGRPLHF
TRBJ2-3	TRBD2	TRBV5-5	15	NA	TGTGCCAGCAGCATCGGACTAGCGGGCACAGATACGCAGTATTTT	CASSIGLAGTDTQYF
TRBJ1-5	NA	TRBV6-1	17	NA	TGTGCCAGCAGTGAATCGCCCCCACCGTGGGGCAATCAGCCCCAGCATTTT	CASSESPPPWGNQPQHF
TRBJ2-7	TRBD2	TRBV27	14	once	TGTGCCAGCAGTTCCCCCGGGAGGACCTACGAGCAGTACTTC	CASSSPGRTYEQYF
TRBJ1-3	NA	TRBV29-1	13	once	TGCAGCGTTGACGGCACAAACGGGAACACCATATATTTT	CSVDGTNGNTIYF
TRBJ2-1	NA	TRBV2	12	NA	TGTGCCAGCTTCAGGTTGGGTGGGGAGCAGTTCTTC	CASFRLGGEQFF
TRBJ2-5	TRBD2	TRBV29-1	12	NA	TGCAGCGTTCTGGGAGGGGCAGAGACCCAGTACTTC	CSVLGGAETQYF
TRBJ1-5	NA	TRBV5-1	15	NA	TGCGCCAGCAGCTCGCAGGGATATAGCAATCAGCCCCAGCATTTT	CASSSQGYSNQPQHF